This paragraph covers one TCR beta chain sequence. Investigators profiled TCR beta VDJ and CDR3 from genomic DNA template. TCRdb reanalysed the reads using MiXCR and keeps one entry per CDR3 protein. The sample carries under 200,000 distinct CDR3 sequences, about two thirds recorded once. Trimming at V came to 7 bases and at J to 2 bases, leaving 7 bases not matched to a gene. The CDR3 is 14 residues long. Germline CDR1 reads SGHTA; CDR2 reads FQGTGA. These data are taken from a study of CD8+CD57+ T cells in acquired aplastic anemia. The authors sequenced patients whose flow cytometry had shown CD8+CD57+ cell expansion. Severe acquired aplastic anemia was present in all patients.

The J gene is TRBJ2-7, the V gene TRBV7-3; 8 positions agree with TRBD1. Material for sequencing was sorted CD4+, CD8+, or CD8+CD57+ T cells (not recorded which) from PBMCs. The clonotype comes from a human donor with aplastic anemia. This CDR3 reads CASTSPGQAYEQYF. CDR3 DNA sequence: TGTGCCAGCACGTCGCCGGGACAGGCCTACGAGCAGTACTTC.